Listed here are 21 T cell receptor beta chains from one sample, sequenced in a study of metastatic and nonmetastatic thyroid tumors. All patients reached thyroid surgery having received no treatment beforehand. Via MiXCR, TCRdb re-called the PCR reads. Of 23,000 or so clones detected, 20% to 25% appear once; the ten largest clones hold roughly a quarter. Sequencing input: blood. The receptors were sampled from a male donor with papillary thyroid cancer or a benign thyroid nodule (not recorded which). Some clones in this sample may be carry-over from other donors' samples.

This rearrangement joins TRBV11-2 to TRBJ2-7; 7 bases match TRBD1. The V segment lost 1 base and the J segment 3 bases; nucleotides outside the gene matches: 3. Per the germline V gene, CDR1 is SGHAT and CDR2 is FQNNGV. The CDR3 spans 14 residues. As DNA, the CDR3 is TGTGCCAGCAGCTTAGGTCCAGGGGGCTACGAGCAGTACTTC. It encodes CASSLGPGGYEQYF.

This clone was counted only a few times. A much larger clone differs by one base, so this may be a read error. The same CDR3 arises from other DNA sequences in this sample as well. The chain uses TRBV7-9 and TRBJ2-5; D is undetermined. This CDR3 has 11 amino acids. Per the germline V gene, CDR1 is SEHNR and CDR2 is FQNEAQ (reference sequence). The CDR3, as DNA: TGCGCCAGCAGCTCCCAAGAGACCCAGTACTTC. Protein sequence: CASSSQETQYF.

This clone was counted many times. The chain employs TRBV6-1 and TRBJ1-2; no firm D call. CDR3 length: 12 residues. Germline CDR1 MNHNS, CDR2 SASEGT. The ends were cut back, 6 bases at V and 0 bases at J, with 5 bases in the middle. Here the CDR3 reads CASSPSNYGYTF. The DNA for the CDR3 is TGTGCCAGCAGCCCCTCTAACTATGGCTACACCTTC.

At least ten counts were recorded for this clone. CDR3 amino acids: CASSMLGTQTNEKLFF. Here the CDR3 DNA reads TGCGCCAGCAGCATGCTAGGGACGCAAACTAATGAAAAACTGTTTTTT. V gene TRBV5-1 combines with J gene TRBJ1-4, with D perhaps matching TRBD1 (5 bases). The germline gives CDR1 SGHRS, CDR2 YFSETQ. V was clipped by 4 bases and J by 1 base, with 14 bases between them. The CDR3 contains 16 residues.

This clone was observed a handful of times. At one boundary the junction diverges from the germline segment, which might be a read error. The rearrangement joins TRBV6-1 to TRBJ1-1; 8 positions agree with TRBD1. From germline, CDR1 is MNHNS and CDR2 SASEGT. This CDR3 is built from 11 residues. CDR3 in amino acids: CASNGQGEALF. The CDR3 bases are TGTGCCAGCAATGGACAGGGAGAAGCTTTATTT.

Ten or more counts support this clone. CDR3 DNA: TGTGCCAGCAGTTACTCTTATACCCCAGGGTCTGGAAACACCATATATTTT. It is translated as CASSYSYTPGSGNTIYF. The V and J genes are TRBV6-6 and TRBJ1-3, with a possible D match to TRBD1 (5 bases). Deletions cut 0 bases from V and 1 base from J, with 13 bases between. Germline CDR1 and CDR2: MNHNY and SVGAGI (reference sequence). CDR3 size: 17 residues.

As concerns this clone: The sample carries other DNA sequences with the same CDR3. The chain combines TRBV5-5 with TRBJ1-1; no clear D gene. V shed 2 bases and J shed 1 base, with 15 bases lying between them. This CDR3 is 16 amino acids long. Germline loops: CDR1 SGHKS, CDR2 YYEKEE (reference sequence). The CDR3 DNA is TGTGCCAGCAGCTTTGCTGGTGAATTGGGGAACACTGAAGCTTTCTTT. Residues: CASSFAGELGNTEAFF.

This clone was picked up a small number of times. This rearrangement joins TRBV6-1 to TRBJ1-2, with TRBD1 as a possible D gene (6 bases). This CDR3 spans 12 amino acids. The germline V and J ends were trimmed by 3 bases and 7 bases, with 9 bases remaining between them. CDR1 and CDR2 (germline): MNHNS, SASEGT. CDR3 sequence: CASSDTGFGYTF. CDR3 sequence (DNA): TGTGCCAGCAGTGATACAGGGTTTGGCTACACCTTC.

This clone came up many times. The chain uses TRBV10-2 and TRBJ2-1; TRBD2 aligns across 8 bases. From germline, CDR1 is WSHSY and CDR2 SAAADI. V shed 8 bases and J 7 bases; nucleotides not matched to a gene: 4. The CDR3 is 12 residues long. The CDR3 loop reads CASFGGRNEQFF. The CDR3 DNA is TGCGCCAGCTTCGGCGGGAGGAATGAGCAGTTCTTC.

With regard to this clone: Germline and junction disagree at one end, which may indicate a read error. The chain carries TRBV6-2 or TRBV6-3 and TRBJ2-7, with D maybe TRBD1 (5 bases). This CDR3 spans 15 amino acids. CDR1 is MNHEY, CDR2 SVGEGT, per germline. The CDR3 loop is CAGSYEGVGPYEQYF. CDR3 bases: TGTGCCGGCAGTTACGAAGGGGTAGGGCCCTACGAGCAGTACTTC.

This clone has more than one count but fewer than ten. It is likely a read error, because the conserved phenylalanine at the end of the CDR3 is missing. This sequence joins TRBV12-3 or TRBV12-4 and TRBJ1-2, with TRBD1 matching over 7 bases. V lost 4 bases and J lost 6; bases outside the gene matches: 11. CDR3 size: 15 residues. The chain's CDR3 is CASSYYRGKGDGYTL. The CDR3 nucleotides are TGTGCCAGCAGTTACTACAGGGGTAAAGGTGATGGCTACACCTTA.

This clone occurred many times. The V gene is TRBV7-2, the J gene TRBJ2-5; D gene unclear. Trimming pared 1 base from V and 0 bases from J, leaving 3 bases between. CDR1 and CDR2 (germline): SGHTA, FQGNSA. This CDR3 has 13 amino acids. The CDR3, as DNA: TGTGCCAGCAGCTTAGGACACCAAGAGACCCAGTACTTC. Residues: CASSLGHQETQYF. Supplemented by reference TRBV7-2 and TRBJ2-5, the full variable domain reads GAGVSQSPSNKVTEKGKDVELRCDPISGHTALYWYRQSLGQGLEFLIYFQGNSAPDKSGLPSDRFSAERTGGSVSTLTIQRTQQEDSAVYLCASSLGHQETQYFGPGTRLLVL.

The V and J genes are TRBV19 and TRBJ1-6; D call uncertain. This CDR3 has 16 residues. CDR1 and CDR2 (germline): LNHDA, SQIVND (reference sequence). V was clipped by 9 bases and J by 17 bases, with 32 bases between them. The CDR3 here is CASSVPGRTYNSHIHF. The CDR3 DNA reads as TGTGCCAGCTCCGTCCCCGGACGGACCTATAATTCACACATCCACTTT. Complete variable domain (other parts from reference TRBV19 and TRBJ1-6): DGGITQSPKYLFRKEGQNVTLSCEQNLNHDAMYWYRQDPGQGLRLIYYSQIVNDFQKGDIAEGYSVSREKKESFPLTVTSAQKNPTAFYLCASSVPGRTYNSHIHFGNGTRLTVT.

Details on this clone: Relative to the germline gene, one junction end is altered; a read error may explain this. The chain employs TRBV12-5 and TRBJ1-2; TRBD1 matches at 7 bases. Per the germline V gene, CDR1 is LGHNT and CDR2 is FRNRAP. The CDR3 is made up of 16 amino acids. DNA for the CDR3: TGTGCTAGTGGTGTGGTACTGGGACAGAGACTGAATGGCTACACCTTC. This gives the protein CASGVVLGQRLNGYTF.

This clone has at least ten counts. The rearrangement links TRBV5-1 to TRBJ1-1; perhaps TRBD1 as D (5 bases). The CDR3 has 15 amino acids. CDR1 and CDR2 (germline): SGHRS, YFSETQ. Trimming stripped 4 bases from V and 1 base from J, with 14 bases between. The CDR3 spells CASSGRGQGNTEAFF. Written as DNA, the CDR3 is TGCGCCAGCAGCGGGAGGGGTCAGGGGAACACTGAAGCTTTCTTT. Drawing the rest from reference TRBV5-1 and TRBJ1-1, the complete variable domain is KAGVTQTPRYLIKTRGQQVTLSCSPISGHRSVSWYQQTPGQGLQFLFEYFSETQRNKGNFPGRFSGRQFSNSRSEMNVSTLELGDSALYLCASSGRGQGNTEAFFGQGTRLTVV.

On this clone itself: A much larger clone lies a single base off, so this may be a read error. The chain recombines TRBV3-1 with TRBJ2-2, with D unresolved. The CDR3 totals 16 residues. CDR1 is LGHDT, CDR2 YNNKEL, per germline (reference sequence). V dropped 4 bases and J dropped 2 bases, with 14 bases sitting between them. CDR3 DNA sequence: TGTGCCAGCAGCCCTCTCCTCCAGACTAACACCGGGGAGCTGTTTTTT. Translation gives CASSPLLQTNTGELFF.

This clone was seen repeatedly, ten times or more. CDR3 DNA: TGCGCCAGCAGCTTGTCAGGCGATGGCTACACCTTC. This gives the protein CASSLSGDGYTF. The chain uses TRBV5-1 and TRBJ1-2; D gene uncertain. Germline CDR1 and CDR2: SGHRS and YFSETQ. V lost 1 base to trimming and J lost 6 bases, with 7 bases between them. CDR3 length: 12 residues.

This clone was observed many times. The chain has TRBV5-4 and TRBJ2-7; 10 positions agree with TRBD2. The germline CDR1 and CDR2 sequences are SGHNT and YYREEE (reference sequence). The CDR3 is 15 residues long. The V segment lost 6 bases and the J segment 3 bases; nucleotides outside the gene matches: 9. The CDR3 DNA reads TGTGCCAGCACCACCCGGACTAGCGGATTCTACGAGCAGTACTTC. This encodes CASTTRTSGFYEQYF.

Details on this clone: The junction differs from germline at one of its ends, possibly a read error. This chain joins TRBV7-3 and TRBJ2-7; TRBD1 aligns across 8 bases. The CDR3 spans 14 residues. The germline V gene has CDR1 SGHTA and CDR2 FQGTGA. CDR3 DNA sequence: TGTGCCACCAGCTCAACAGGGGGATCCTACGAGCAGTACTTC. It codes for CATSSTGGSYEQYF.

This clone has at least ten counts. The V gene is TRBV7-9, the J gene TRBJ2-1, with 8 bases fitting TRBD2. Germline lookup yields CDR1 SEHNR and CDR2 FQNEAQ (reference sequence). The CDR3 runs to 17 residues. V shed 3 bases and J 6 bases; nucleotides not matched to a gene: 13. The CDR3 DNA reads TGTGCCAGCAGCTTGACTTTGGTGGCGGGAGGTGGCAATGAGCAGTTCTTC. Translation gives CASSLTLVAGGGNEQFF. Combining the CDR3 with reference TRBV7-9 and TRBJ2-1 gives the whole variable domain DTGVSQNPRHKITKRGQNVTFRCDPISEHNRLYWYRQTLGQGPEFLTYFQNEAQLEKSRLLSDRFSAERPKGSFSTLEIQRTEQGDSAMYLCASSLTLVAGGGNEQFFGPGTRLTVL.

This clone was detected a few times. Because it lacks the conserved phenylalanine or tryptophan at the end, this CDR3 is likely a read error. V usage is TRBV6-1 and J usage is TRBJ2-2; D gene ambiguous. The V gene lost 0 bases and the J gene lost 4 bases, with 9 bases spanning the gap. The germline V gene encodes CDR1 MNHNS and CDR2 SASEGT. The CDR3 spans 15 residues. The CDR3 reads CASSEAGHVTGELFL. CDR3 DNA sequence: TGTGCCAGCAGTGAAGCGGGTCATGTCACCGGGGAGCTGTTTCTT.